This TCR beta chain was retrieved from a study of cytomegalovirus exposure and HLA in healthy donors. Study results and limitations: Researchers catalogued roughly 170 TCR beta chains as cytomegalovirus-associated.

With respect to this clone: As yet, its antigen is unknown.

The CDR3 consists of 15 residues. With 4 bases removed from V and 7 bases from J, the gap between germline ends came to 20 bases. Germline V CDR1 and CDR2: SEHNR, FQNEAQ (reference sequence). Vbeta (60) and Jbeta (13) primers were used in the PCR. The repertoire was sequenced with immunoSEQ multiplex PCR; TCRdb's copy has only in-frame clones and lacks some. The data contain 170,000 or so clones, about 80% of them singletons. The source is a young man in good health and CMV-seropositive. The genes are TRBV7-9 and TRBJ2-7; perhaps TRBD1 as D (6 bases). What was sequenced was PBMCs. CDR3 nucleotide sequence: TGTGCCAGCAGCTGGGCTAGGGGGAGTCCAGGAGAGCAGTACTTC. Protein sequence: CASSWARGSPGEQYF.